This is a list of T cell receptor beta chains from one sample in a study of T cell changes during pregnancy in multiple sclerosis. Profiled with immunoSEQ multiplex PCR; TCRdb holds only in-frame clones, not every one. Among 42,000 or so clones listed, roughly 91% were seen once. Specimen: CD8+ T cells from peripheral blood mononuclear cells, collected in the first trimester of pregnancy. All receptors come from a female donor with multiple sclerosis, enrolled in a pregnancy study. CDR3s include the opening cysteine and the closing phenylalanine or tryptophan. The D gene is left open where the match is weak. Clone size, where shown, is once, few, many, or a class for clones that have expanded.

D gene	clone size	V gene	J gene	CDR3 DNA	CDR3 protein
NA	NA	TRBV27	TRBJ2-3	TGTGCCAGCAGCCACGAGGGATACGATACGCAGTATTTT	CASSHEGYDTQYF
NA	NA	TRBV18	TRBJ2-7	TGTGCCAGCTCTGTAGAGGAACGTCCCTACGAGCAGTACTTC	CASSVEERPYEQYF
NA	NA	TRBV4-1	TRBJ2-1	TGCGCCAGCAGCCAAGCACTCGTACAGGAAAGCTCCTACAATGAGCAGTTCTTC	CASSQALVQESSYNEQFF
NA	once	TRBV7-6	TRBJ2-7	TGTGCCAGCAGCTTAGGTCAGGGCAGCCTTAGGTACGACGAGCAGTACTTC	CASSLGQGSLRYDEQYF
TRBD1	NA	TRBV6-5	TRBJ1-1	TGTGCCAGCAGTCCGTCTCCAGGGGGCAACACTGAAGCTTTCTTT	CASSPSPGGNTEAFF
TRBD1	NA	TRBV2	TRBJ2-7	TGTGCCACCCGACAGGGGTCCTACGAGCAGTACTTC	CATRQGSYEQYF
NA	NA	TRBV30	TRBJ1-1	TGTGCCTGGACCCCTAGCGCTGAAGCTTTCTTT	CAWTPSAEAFF
NA	NA	TRBV7-8	TRBJ1-6	TGTGCCAGCTTACAAGGCGGGGGTTCACCCCTCCACTTT	CASLQGGGSPLHF
NA	NA	TRBV7-8	TRBJ1-1	TGTGCCAGCAGCACCCCCGGTGGTCTCAACTCTGAAGCTTTCTTT	CASSTPGGLNSEAFF
TRBD1	NA	TRBV2	TRBJ2-7	TGTGCCAGCACCCCCCGGGACAGGGTCTACGAGCAGTACTTC	CASTPRDRVYEQYF
TRBD1	NA	TRBV2	TRBJ1-5	TGTGCCAGCAGTCATACGGGACAGGGCGGGAATAATCAGCCCCAGCATTTT	CASSHTGQGGNNQPQHF
NA	NA	TRBV16	TRBJ1-3	TGTGCCAGCATGACAGACTCTGGAAACACCATATATTTT	CASMTDSGNTIYF
NA	NA	TRBV7-3	TRBJ2-7	TGTGCCTCCTCCGGCGGTATCGGCTACGAGCAGTACTTC	CASSGGIGYEQYF
TRBD1	NA	TRBV10-2	TRBJ2-7	TGCGCCAGCAGTTTGACAGGGGGAGCCGAGCAGTACTTC	CASSLTGGAEQYF
TRBD2	NA	TRBV7-2	TRBJ2-7	TGTGCCAGCAGCTTAGTAGCGGGAGAAGCCTACGAGCAGTACTTC	CASSLVAGEAYEQYF
NA	NA	TRBV27	TRBJ2-4	TGTGCCAGCAGTCCCAGCGGGGCCAAAAACATTCAGTACTTC	CASSPSGAKNIQYF
TRBD2	NA	TRBV6-5	TRBJ2-7	TGTGCCAGCAGTTACTCTCGGAGCGGGGCCGAGCAGTACTTC	CASSYSRSGAEQYF
NA	NA	TRBV9	TRBJ2-7	TGTGCCAGCAGCCCAGGGAACTCCTACGAGCAGTACTTC	CASSPGNSYEQYF
NA	NA	TRBV19	TRBJ2-1	TGTGCCAGTGGCCTCGGGAAAGACGAGTTCTTC	CASGLGKDEFF
NA	once	TRBV4-3	TRBJ1-5	TGCGCCAGCAGCCTCGGCACCGGGGGAAATCAGCCCCAGCATTTT	CASSLGTGGNQPQHF
TRBD1	NA	TRBV7-9	TRBJ2-5	TGTGCCAGCATCTCGACAGGGGTGGAAGAGACCCAGTACTTC	CASISTGVEETQYF
NA	few	TRBV30	TRBJ2-3	TGTGCCTGGTGGAGAGATACGCAGTATTTT	CAWWRDTQYF
TRBD1	NA	TRBV2	TRBJ2-7	TGTGCCGGAGCAATCGGGACAGGGGACCACGAGCAGTACTTC	CAGAIGTGDHEQYF
TRBD1	once	TRBV10-3	TRBJ2-7	TGTGCCATCAGTGAGGGGACAGGGGGCGCGGAATACGAGCAGTACTTC	CAISEGTGGAEYEQYF
NA	NA	TRBV14	TRBJ2-1	TGTGCCAGCAGCCAAGGGGAGGATGAGCAGTTCTTC	CASSQGEDEQFF
NA	NA	TRBV6-6	TRBJ2-3	TGTGCCAGCAGTTACTTTAGGGCGGGAAGCACAGATACGCAGTATTTT	CASSYFRAGSTDTQYF
TRBD2	medium-sized	TRBV6-4	TRBJ2-1	TGTGCCAGCAGTGACTCGAGTGGGGGGGACTACAATGAGCAGTTCTTC	CASSDSSGGDYNEQFF
NA	NA	TRBV13	TRBJ1-2	TGTGCCAGCAGCTTCCGCATAGGCCGGAGTGATGGCTACACCTTC	CASSFRIGRSDGYTF
NA	few	TRBV7-9	TRBJ1-6	TGTGCCAGCACCATTGGGCCGGACACGCCGACGGATTCACCCCTCCACTTT	CASTIGPDTPTDSPLHF
NA	NA	TRBV7-2	TRBJ2-1	TGTGCCAGCAGCTTAGACAGGGTTTCGTCCTACAATGAGCAGTTCTTC	CASSLDRVSSYNEQFF
NA	once	TRBV19	TRBJ1-3	TGTGCCAGTAGTATGCTTGAAGGGAGCGAAGGAAACACCATATATTTT	CASSMLEGSEGNTIYF
NA	NA	TRBV27	TRBJ1-5	TGTGCCAGCAGTTTATCGTACTCGCCCAATCAGCCCCAGCATTTT	CASSLSYSPNQPQHF
NA	NA	TRBV5-1	TRBJ1-1	TGCGCCAGCAGCCCTGGACACTATAGTCTGAACACTGAAGCTTTCTTT	CASSPGHYSLNTEAFF
NA	NA	TRBV7-9	TRBJ2-7	TGTGCCAGCAGGGGCCCGCTCTCCTACGAGCAGTACTTC	CASRGPLSYEQYF
NA	once	TRBV7-3	TRBJ1-1	TGTGCCAGCAGCCCATCTAATCTGGGTGGCAGGACTGAAGCTTTCTTT	CASSPSNLGGRTEAFF
TRBD2	NA	TRBV6-1	TRBJ2-7	TGTGCCAGCAGTGAAGATCTAGCGGGAGGCCTAAAGTGGGAGCAGTACTTC	CASSEDLAGGLKWEQYF
NA	NA	TRBV19	TRBJ1-4	TGTGCCAGTAGTTCTCTACCGGGACAAGAGAATGAAAAACTGTTTTTT	CASSSLPGQENEKLFF
NA	NA	TRBV13	TRBJ1-4	TGTGCCAGCAGCTCTCGGATTACAGGGTCTGGAGAAAAACTGTTTTTT	CASSSRITGSGEKLFF
TRBD1	NA	TRBV4-1	TRBJ1-2	TGCGCCAGCAGCCAAGTGACAGGGCCGGGCTATGGCTACACCTTC	CASSQVTGPGYGYTF
TRBD2	once	TRBV29-1	TRBJ2-3	TGCAGCGTTGAAGAATGGGAGACTAGCGGGGGGACTAGCACAGATACGCAGTATTTT	CSVEEWETSGGTSTDTQYF
TRBD2	NA	TRBV6-5	TRBJ2-5	TGTGCCAGCAGGAGATTAGCGGGGGGACAAGAGACCCAGTACTTC	CASRRLAGGQETQYF
NA	NA	TRBV19	TRBJ1-1	TGTGCCAGTAGTTTAAATATTGGGAGCACTGAAGCTTTCTTT	CASSLNIGSTEAFF
NA	NA	TRBV6-5	TRBJ1-2	TGTGCCAGTCAAAGTATAGACTATGGCTACACCTTC	CASQSIDYGYTF
NA	NA	TRBV9	TRBJ2-7	TGTGCCAGCAGCGTACTCCCTCTTTCCTACGAGCAGTACTTC	CASSVLPLSYEQYF
NA	NA	TRBV9	TRBJ1-2	TGTGCCAGCAGCGTAGGTGGGGCCATAGCCTATGGCTACACCTTC	CASSVGGAIAYGYTF
NA	NA	TRBV13	TRBJ2-3	TGTGCCAGCCATGGGGAGGAGACAGATACGCAGTATTTT	CASHGEETDTQYF